The T cell receptor (beta chain) under discussion was sequenced for a study of technical replicates of blood from several donors. Data came from immunoSEQ multiplex PCR; TCRdb stores just in-frame clones and leaves some out. The sample records over 90,000 clones, roughly 96% being singletons. The CDR3 contains 17 residues. Trimming removed 4 bases from V and 0 bases from J, with 21 bases in between. Germline V CDR1 and CDR2: GTSNPN, SVGIG (reference sequence). The clonotype originates from a human donor in good health. Sequenced sample: T cells isolated from PBMCs. This chain connects TRBV30 to TRBJ1-1; D remains unclear. Here the CDR3 reads CAWKRGRSSALNTEAFF. The CDR3 nucleotides read TGTGCCTGGAAACGGGGTCGTTCTTCGGCTCTGAACACTGAAGCTTTCTTT.